Only a few counts were recorded for the clone carrying this T cell receptor (beta chain). Its antigen is unidentified. At one boundary the junction diverges from the germline segment, which might be a read error. This record comes from a study of T cell responses to AZD1222 COVID-19 vaccine. General observations from the study: The donor cohort was predominantly white British with a female majority, and clonal diversity may have been underestimated. Targeting of unmutated variant regions was reportedly seen in nearly half of spike-specific TCRs.

Germline CDR1 SNHLY, CDR2 FYNNEI. The CDR3 totals 11 residues. Generated by immunoSEQ multiplex PCR, the TCRdb table keeps only in-frame clones and is missing some. Here the sample spans more than 150,000 clones, approximately 90% being singletons. The chain combines TRBV2 with TRBJ2-7; D possibly corresponds to TRBD2 (5 bases). The TCR was taken from an adult in good health. The material sequenced was peripheral blood, taken on day 0 of AZD1222 vaccination. Here the CDR3 reads CASSEWARRVF. Written as DNA, the CDR3 is TGTGCCAGCAGTGAATGGGCCAGGCGGGTCTTC.